The T cell receptor (beta chain) under discussion was sequenced for a study of PD-1 blockade in classical Hodgkin lymphoma. J lost 5 bases, V lost 4 bases, and 7 bases had no gene match. The CDR3 extends over 14 amino acids. Germline assignment: CDR1 SGHRS and CDR2 YFSETQ. Each of the patients experienced relapse following autologous stem cell transplantation, and their brentuximab vedotin exposure differed. Complete response, partial response or progressive disease constituted the best responses recorded. The protocol was immunoSEQ multiplex PCR, while the TCRdb copy is restricted to in-frame clones and leaves out a portion. The sample has about 22,000 clones; more than 60% are singletons.

The receptor comes from a human donor with classical Hodgkin lymphoma. The starting material was peripheral blood mononuclear cells (PBMCs), obtained before the second cycle of nivolumab. The chain combines TRBV5-1 with TRBJ2-5, with 8 nucleotides matching TRBD2. This CDR3 reads CASSVTGGLETQYF. As DNA, the CDR3 is TGCGCCAGCAGCGTCACGGGAGGGTTGGAGACCCAGTACTTC. Full variable domain (missing parts from reference TRBV5-1 and TRBJ2-5): KAGVTQTPRYLIKTRGQQVTLSCSPISGHRSVSWYQQTPGQGLQFLFEYFSETQRNKGNFPGRFSGRQFSNSRSEMNVSTLELGDSALYLCASSVTGGLETQYFGPGTRLLVL.